The 9 T cell receptor beta chains below come from one sample, sequenced in a study of STAT5B mutations in CD4+ large granular lymphocyte leukemia (dated by TCRdb to the early 2020s). Library preparation employed the immunoSEQ multiplex PCR assay. In its TCRdb copy, this immuneACCESS table keeps in-frame sequences only and misses some clones. Where compared with another copy, unresolved V genes explain less than half of these, and the others have no known cause. This sample is represented by around 24,000 clones; around 72% of them were singletons. The ten largest clonotypes hold 0.65% of the sample. The specimen was CD4+ T cells from blood buffy coats. Source of these receptors: a human donor in good health.

This rearrangement joins TRBV6-6 to TRBJ1-2; 9 positions match TRBD1. The CDR3 runs 14 residues. J gave up 3 bases and V 5 bases, and 4 bases lay outside the gene matches. Looked up from germline, CDR1 is MNHNY and CDR2 is SVGAGI (reference sequence). The CDR3 bases are TGTGCCAGCAGTCCACAGGGGGCGGACTATGGCTACACCTTC. The encoded protein is CASSPQGADYGYTF.

This clone has only a few counts. The J gene is TRBJ2-7, the V gene TRBV18; TRBD1 matches 7 bases. Germline V gene data show CDR1 as KGHSH and CDR2 as LQKENI. The CDR3 length is 12 residues. V shed 6 bases and J 4 bases; nucleotides not matched to a gene: 3. CDR3 region: CASSRDRYEQYF. For the CDR3, the DNA is TGTGCCAGCTCGAGGGACAGATACGAGCAGTACTTC.

V gene TRBV7-9 combines with J gene TRBJ1-3; no definite D call. The CDR3 sequence is 15 residues long. CDR1 SEHNR and CDR2 FQNEAQ come from the germline V gene (reference sequence). V was clipped by 6 bases and J by 4 bases, with 16 bases between them. CDR3 protein: CASSPRAAFGNTIYF. The CDR3 nucleotides are TGTGCCAGCAGTCCCCGGGCCGCCTTCGGAAACACCATATATTTT.

This clone has only one observation. The chain joins TRBV5-4 to TRBJ2-7, with 10 positions matching TRBD1. The trim removed 4 bases at V and 0 bases at J, leaving 10 bases unmatched. Germline-derived CDR1 and CDR2 are SGHNT and YYREEE (reference sequence). CDR3 length: 17 amino acids. In nucleotides, the CDR3 is TGTGCCAGCAGCATCCCCGGGACAGGGGTAAGCTCCTACGAGCAGTACTTC. It is translated as CASSIPGTGVSSYEQYF. The whole variable domain, filled in from reference TRBV5-4 and TRBJ2-7, reads ETGVTQSPTHLIKTRGQQVTLRCSSQSGHNTVSWYQQALGQGPQFIFQYYREEENGRGNFPPRFSGLQFPNYSSELNVNALELDDSALYLCASSIPGTGVSSYEQYFGPGTRLTVT.

This chain joins TRBV12-2 and TRBJ1-4. TRBV12-2 is noted as a pseudogene. There are 16 residues in the CDR3. CDR3 in DNA: TGTGCAAGTCGCTTAATTTGGGGTCCCCCGGGGGAAAAACTGTTTTTT. It codes for CASRLIWGPPGEKLFF.

This sequence joins TRBV5-1 and TRBJ2-7; TRBD1 matches 7 bases. The V segment lost 2 bases and the J segment 0 bases; nucleotides outside the gene matches: 8. Germline V gene lookup returns CDR1 SGHRS and CDR2 YFSETQ. CDR3 length equals 16 residues. CDR3 nucleotide sequence: TGCGCCAGCAGCTTAAGACAGGGCATCAGCTCCTACGAGCAGTACTTC. It specifies CASSLRQGISSYEQYF.

The chain has TRBV15 and TRBJ2-2; D possibly corresponds to TRBD1 (5 bases). V shed 1 base and J shed 1 base, with 13 bases lying between them. This CDR3 is 17 amino acids long. The germline gives CDR1 LNHNV, CDR2 YYDKDF (reference sequence). The CDR3 nucleotides read TGTGCCACCAGCAGAGTCTACTCCAGGGAGAACACCGGGGAGCTGTTTTTT. The encoded protein is CATSRVYSRENTGELFF. The variable domain in full, completed from reference TRBV15 and TRBJ2-2, reads DAMVIQNPRYQVTQFGKPVTLSCSQTLNHNVMYWYQQKSSQAPKLLFHYYDKDFNNEADTPDNFQSRRPNTSFCFLDIRSPGLGDTAMYLCATSRVYSRENTGELFFGEGSRLTVL.

Only one count was recorded for this clone. The V and J genes are TRBV18 and TRBJ1-3; D is uncertain. Germline-derived CDR1 and CDR2 are KGHSH and LQKENI. The CDR3 is made up of 16 amino acids. V was shortened by 0 bases and J by 0 bases, with 9 bases between the two germline ends. The CDR3 sequence: CASSPPGLNSGNTIYF. The CDR3 DNA sequence: TGTGCCAGCTCACCACCCGGACTGAACTCTGGAAACACCATATATTTT.

This chain uses TRBV6-1 with TRBJ2-3; tentatively, D is TRBD1 (6 bases). CDR3 size: 16 residues. V shed 2 bases and J shed 0 bases, with 12 bases lying between them. Germline V gene data show CDR1 as MNHNS and CDR2 as SASEGT. CDR3 nucleotides: TGTGCCAGCAGTGAATGGGGGACACTAAGCACAGATACGCAGTATTTT. Translating it yields CASSEWGTLSTDTQYF.